This TCR beta chain originates from a study of CD8+CD57+ T cells in acquired aplastic anemia. By proportion, this clonotype is medium-sized (0.01 to 0.1%). Both TCR beta VDJ combination and CDR3 sequence profiling were carried out. Genomic DNA was the template for this profiling. TCRdb reanalysed the reads using MiXCR and keeps one entry per CDR3 protein. The sample shows about 62,000 distinct CDR3 sequences, roughly 58% of them seen only once. Looked up from germline, CDR1 is KGHDR and CDR2 is SFDVKD. The CDR3 has 13 amino acids. J was trimmed by 6 bases and V by 9 bases; bases with no gene match: 6.

The V and J genes are TRBV24-1 and TRBJ1-2; 10 bases are a match to TRBD1. The specimen sequenced was sorted CD4+, CD8+, or CD8+CD57+ T cells (not recorded which) from PBMCs. This clonotype was obtained from a human donor in good health, serving as a control. CDR3 protein: CATWDRGADGYTF. CDR3 DNA sequence: TGTGCCACCTGGGACAGGGGCGCGGATGGCTACACCTTC.